The rows below give T cell receptor beta chains drawn from one sample of a study of blood T cell repertoires in COVID-19. Using immunoSEQ multiplex PCR, the repertoire was profiled, and TCRdb retains in-frame clones only, with some absent. The sample yields approximately 270,000 clones, around 89% seen once. Sequencing input: peripheral blood. The receptor set was obtained from a woman aged 25 to 39 with COVID-19, enrolled during active disease. The CDR3 runs from the conserved cysteine through the conserved F or W. D genes are given only for firm matches. Where a row states a size, it is once, few, many or the class of an expanded clone; other rows omit it.

clone_size: .
d_call: .
v_call: TRBV15
j_call: TRBJ2-1
cdr3_aa: CATSPGKSPYNEQFF
cdr3_nt: TGTGCCACCAGTCCCGGGAAAAGCCCCTACAATGAGCAGTTCTTC

clone_size: .
d_call: .
v_call: TRBV11-2
j_call: TRBJ1-4
cdr3_aa: CASSPREFLNEKLFF
cdr3_nt: TGTGCCAGCAGCCCCCGGGAGTTCCTTAATGAAAAACTGTTTTTT

clone_size: .
d_call: .
v_call: TRBV28
j_call: TRBJ1-2
cdr3_aa: CASSFGPRGDGYTF
cdr3_nt: TGTGCCAGCAGTTTCGGGCCCCGGGGAGATGGCTACACCTTC

clone_size: few
d_call: .
v_call: TRBV28
j_call: TRBJ2-3
cdr3_aa: CASSSRGGSSDTQYF
cdr3_nt: TGTGCCAGCAGCTCCCGAGGGGGTAGCTCAGATACGCAGTATTTT

clone_size: .
d_call: .
v_call: TRBV7-9
j_call: TRBJ1-3
cdr3_aa: CASSPSVSGNTIYF
cdr3_nt: TGTGCCAGCAGCCCTAGCGTCTCTGGAAACACCATATATTTT

clone_size: .
d_call: .
v_call: TRBV12-3/TRBV12-4
j_call: TRBJ2-1
cdr3_aa: CASKSYNEQFF
cdr3_nt: TGTGCCAGCAAGAGTTACAATGAGCAGTTCTTC

clone_size: .
d_call: TRBD1
v_call: TRBV11-2
j_call: TRBJ1-3
cdr3_aa: CASSLDRAGNTIYF
cdr3_nt: TGTGCCAGCAGCCTGGACAGGGCTGGAAACACCATATATTTT

clone_size: .
d_call: .
v_call: TRBV28
j_call: TRBJ1-2
cdr3_aa: CASSFRNYGYTF
cdr3_nt: TGTGCCAGCAGTTTTCGTAACTATGGCTACACCTTC

clone_size: .
d_call: .
v_call: TRBV6-5
j_call: TRBJ2-2
cdr3_aa: CASSYRGVAGELFF
cdr3_nt: TGTGCCAGCAGTTACCGCGGGGTCGCCGGGGAGCTGTTTTTT

clone_size: .
d_call: .
v_call: TRBV6-5
j_call: TRBJ1-4
cdr3_aa: CASSLGEVETKLFF
cdr3_nt: TGTGCCAGCAGTCTGGGGGAGGTGGAAACAAAACTGTTTTTT

clone_size: .
d_call: TRBD2
v_call: TRBV3-1/TRBV3-2
j_call: TRBJ2-5
cdr3_aa: CASSQGLPQETQYF
cdr3_nt: TGTGCCAGCAGCCAGGGACTACCCCAAGAGACCCAGTACTTC

clone_size: .
d_call: .
v_call: TRBV12-3/TRBV12-4
j_call: TRBJ2-2
cdr3_aa: CASSFGYTGELFF
cdr3_nt: TGTGCCAGCAGTTTCGGGTACACCGGGGAGCTGTTTTTT

clone_size: .
d_call: TRBD1
v_call: TRBV11-2
j_call: TRBJ1-2
cdr3_aa: CASSFTDRASGYTF
cdr3_nt: TGTGCCAGCAGCTTCACGGACAGGGCGAGTGGCTACACCTTC

clone_size: .
d_call: .
v_call: TRBV25-1
j_call: TRBJ2-7
cdr3_aa: CASRNSYEQYF
cdr3_nt: TGTGCCAGCAGGAACAGCTACGAGCAGTACTTC

clone_size: .
d_call: TRBD2
v_call: TRBV5-1
j_call: TRBJ2-3
cdr3_aa: CASSPRLAGSDTQYF
cdr3_nt: TGCGCCAGCAGCCCCCGACTAGCGGGATCAGATACGCAGTATTTT

clone_size: .
d_call: TRBD1
v_call: TRBV10-3
j_call: TRBJ2-1
cdr3_aa: CAIKGQGNNEQFF
cdr3_nt: TGTGCCATCAAGGGACAGGGCAACAATGAGCAGTTCTTC

clone_size: .
d_call: TRBD1
v_call: TRBV9
j_call: TRBJ2-1
cdr3_aa: CASSEPGQGRNEQFF
cdr3_nt: TGTGCCAGCAGCGAACCGGGACAGGGTAGAAATGAGCAGTTCTTC

clone_size: few
d_call: .
v_call: TRBV10-1
j_call: TRBJ2-1
cdr3_aa: CASSEQIAANEQFF
cdr3_nt: TGCGCCAGCAGTGAGCAAATAGCGGCCAATGAGCAGTTCTTC

clone_size: once
d_call: .
v_call: TRBV5-1
j_call: TRBJ2-6
cdr3_aa: CASSLAGQARSGANVLTF
cdr3_nt: TGCGCCAGCAGCTTAGCGGGACAGGCAAGGTCTGGGGCCAACGTCCTGACTTTC

clone_size: .
d_call: .
v_call: TRBV12-3/TRBV12-4
j_call: TRBJ1-3
cdr3_aa: CASRTAGNTIYF
cdr3_nt: TGTGCCAGCCGGACAGCTGGAAACACCATATATTTT

clone_size: .
d_call: TRBD1
v_call: TRBV4-1
j_call: TRBJ1-2
cdr3_aa: CATTTGPTSGYTF
cdr3_nt: TGCGCCACCACGACAGGGCCTACGAGTGGCTACACCTTC

clone_size: few
d_call: TRBD1
v_call: TRBV6-6
j_call: TRBJ1-6
cdr3_aa: CASSLTGEESPLHF
cdr3_nt: TGTGCCAGCAGCTTGACAGGGGAGGAATCACCCCTCCACTTT

clone_size: .
d_call: .
v_call: TRBV28
j_call: TRBJ2-7
cdr3_aa: CASSSGFGYEQYF
cdr3_nt: TGTGCCAGCAGTTCGGGGTTTGGGTACGAGCAGTACTTC

clone_size: few
d_call: TRBD2
v_call: TRBV4-2
j_call: TRBJ2-7
cdr3_aa: CASSQGTAGGIHEQYF
cdr3_nt: TGTGCCAGCAGCCAGGGCACAGCGGGGGGTATACACGAGCAGTACTTC

clone_size: .
d_call: .
v_call: TRBV4-1
j_call: TRBJ1-1
cdr3_aa: CASSQGGTANTEAFF
cdr3_nt: TGCGCCAGCAGCCAGGGAGGGACGGCAAACACTGAAGCTTTCTTT

clone_size: .
d_call: TRBD1
v_call: TRBV25-1
j_call: TRBJ1-2
cdr3_aa: CASSGTGAPFHGYTF
cdr3_nt: TGTGCCAGTTCCGGGACAGGGGCCCCTTTTCATGGCTACACCTTC

clone_size: .
d_call: TRBD1
v_call: TRBV4-2
j_call: TRBJ2-1
cdr3_aa: CASRPPGTGSNEQFF
cdr3_nt: TGTGCCAGCAGACCCCCCGGGACAGGGAGCAATGAGCAGTTCTTC

clone_size: .
d_call: TRBD1
v_call: TRBV24-1
j_call: TRBJ1-2
cdr3_aa: CATSDPTGGHYGYTF
cdr3_nt: TGTGCCACCAGTGACCCGACAGGGGGGCACTATGGCTACACCTTC

clone_size: .
d_call: TRBD1
v_call: TRBV19
j_call: TRBJ2-1
cdr3_aa: CASNTGQGAYNEQFF
cdr3_nt: TGTGCCAGTAACACTGGACAGGGGGCCTACAATGAGCAGTTCTTC

clone_size: .
d_call: .
v_call: TRBV19
j_call: TRBJ1-1
cdr3_aa: CASSNRRRGEAFF
cdr3_nt: TGTGCCAGTAGTAACCGCCGTAGGGGGGAAGCTTTCTTT

clone_size: .
d_call: .
v_call: TRBV12-5
j_call: TRBJ2-1
cdr3_aa: CASGSVAFGEQFF
cdr3_nt: TGTGCTAGTGGTTCAGTAGCATTTGGTGAGCAGTTCTTC

clone_size: .
d_call: .
v_call: TRBV30
j_call: TRBJ2-1
cdr3_aa: CAWSSKKSLLAGQFF
cdr3_nt: TGTGCCTGGAGCTCGAAAAAAAGTCTCCTAGCTGGGCAGTTCTTC

clone_size: .
d_call: TRBD1
v_call: TRBV6-5
j_call: TRBJ2-7
cdr3_aa: CASRPRQGPHYEQYF
cdr3_nt: TGTGCCAGCAGACCGAGACAGGGGCCCCACTACGAGCAGTACTTC

clone_size: .
d_call: .
v_call: TRBV10-1
j_call: TRBJ1-1
cdr3_aa: CASSELGAWAPDTEAFF
cdr3_nt: TGCGCCAGCAGTGAGCTCGGCGCTTGGGCGCCGGACACTGAAGCTTTCTTT

clone_size: .
d_call: TRBD1
v_call: TRBV4-3
j_call: TRBJ2-5
cdr3_aa: CASSRLGQGEETQYF
cdr3_nt: TGCGCCAGCAGCCGGCTAGGACAGGGGGAAGAGACCCAGTACTTC

clone_size: .
d_call: .
v_call: TRBV3-1/TRBV3-2
j_call: TRBJ2-5
cdr3_aa: CASREGPYQETQYF
cdr3_nt: TGTGCCAGCAGAGAGGGCCCGTACCAAGAGACCCAGTACTTC

clone_size: .
d_call: TRBD1
v_call: TRBV6-1
j_call: TRBJ1-4
cdr3_aa: CASSDAGQGSEKLFF
cdr3_nt: TGTGCCAGCAGTGACGCGGGACAGGGGAGCGAAAAACTGTTTTTT

clone_size: .
d_call: .
v_call: TRBV4-3
j_call: TRBJ1-2
cdr3_aa: CASSQERLGDGYTF
cdr3_nt: TGCGCCAGCAGCCAAGAGAGGTTAGGAGATGGCTACACCTTC

clone_size: few
d_call: TRBD1
v_call: TRBV24-1
j_call: TRBJ1-2
cdr3_aa: CAASGAGGARYGYTF
cdr3_nt: TGTGCCGCATCTGGGGCAGGGGGCGCAAGGTATGGCTACACCTTC

clone_size: .
d_call: .
v_call: TRBV25-1
j_call: TRBJ1-6
cdr3_aa: CASSEFMLTNSPLHF
cdr3_nt: TGTGCCAGCAGTGAATTCATGCTGACAAATTCACCCCTCCACTTT

clone_size: .
d_call: TRBD1
v_call: TRBV7-8
j_call: TRBJ2-5
cdr3_aa: CASSLVRTGPHQETQYF
cdr3_nt: TGTGCCAGCAGCTTAGTACGGACAGGGCCCCACCAAGAGACCCAGTACTTC

clone_size: .
d_call: TRBD2
v_call: TRBV19
j_call: TRBJ2-2
cdr3_aa: CASSSLGGTGELFF
cdr3_nt: TGTGCCAGTAGTTCCCTCGGGGGGACCGGGGAGCTGTTTTTT

clone_size: .
d_call: .
v_call: TRBV30
j_call: TRBJ1-5
cdr3_aa: CAWSARDNQPQHF
cdr3_nt: TGTGCCTGGAGTGCCAGGGACAATCAGCCCCAGCATTTT

clone_size: few
d_call: .
v_call: TRBV4-2
j_call: TRBJ1-2
cdr3_aa: CASSQERVYYYGYTF
cdr3_nt: TGTGCCAGCAGCCAAGAGAGGGTTTACTACTATGGCTACACCTTC